This entry lists 17 T cell receptor beta chains sequenced from one sample in a study of cytomegalovirus exposure and HLA in healthy donors. The PCR was carried out with 60 Vbeta primers and 13 Jbeta primers. The protocol was immunoSEQ multiplex PCR, while the TCRdb copy is restricted to in-frame clones and leaves out a portion. The sample lists about 140,000 clones; 70% to 80% were seen once. The sequenced sample was PBMCs. The receptors here all came from a female donor in good health and CMV-seronegative.

This chain joins TRBV30 and TRBJ1-3; 10 nucleotides agree with TRBD1. V was pared by 0 bases and J by 4 bases, with 3 bases of the junction left unmatched. CDR3 size: 15 residues. Germline V gene data show CDR1 as GTSNPN and CDR2 as SVGIG (reference sequence). CDR3 region: CAWSVGTGAGNTIYF. The CDR3 nucleotides read TGTGCCTGGAGTGTAGGGACAGGGGCGGGAAACACCATATATTTT.

J is TRBJ2-1 and V is TRBV10-3, with TRBD2 matching 8 bases. The length of the CDR3 is 15 residues. Germline CDR1 is ENHRY and CDR2 is SYGVKD. With 4 bases clipped from V and 9 bases from J, the junction kept 11 bases outside the gene matches. The CDR3 nucleotides read TGTGCCATCAGTGCGCCGGGGGGGAGGGCCGGTGAGCAGTTCTTC. Amino acid sequence: CAISAPGGRAGEQFF.

The V and J genes are TRBV30 and TRBJ1-1; TRBD1 matches at 10 bases. Germline V CDR1 and CDR2: GTSNPN, SVGIG (reference sequence). The trim removed 4 bases at V and 3 bases at J, leaving 5 bases unmatched. The CDR3 loop spans 14 amino acids. In DNA, the CDR3 is TGTGCCTGGAATCCGGGGACAGGGGACACTGAAGCTTTCTTT. This encodes CAWNPGTGDTEAFF. Full variable domain (outside the CDR3, taken from reference TRBV30 and TRBJ1-1): SQTIHQWPATLVQPVGSPLSLECTVEGTSNPNLYWYRQAAGRGLQLLFYSVGIGQISSEVPQNLSASRPQDRQFILSSKKLLLSDSGFYLCAWNPGTGDTEAFFGQGTRLTVV.

This clone was seen only a few times. The DNA for the CDR3 is TGTGCCAGCAGTCAGACATCAGTTAATGAAAAACTGTTTTTT. Translated: CASSQTSVNEKLFF. This chain uses TRBV2 with TRBJ1-4, with unresolved D. CDR1 and CDR2 (germline): SNHLY, FYNNEI. The CDR3 loop spans 14 amino acids. With 5 bases removed from V and 4 bases from J, the gap between germline ends came to 11 bases.

V and J are TRBV5-4 and TRBJ2-6, with D possibly being TRBD2 (6 bases). The V end was cut by 4 bases, the J end by 2 bases, with 10 bases between. The CDR3 is 15 residues long. CDR1 and CDR2 from the germline V gene are SGHNT and YYREEE (reference sequence). CDR3 region: CASSGEVPGANVLTF. The CDR3 DNA sequence: TGTGCCAGCAGCGGGGAGGTTCCTGGGGCCAACGTCCTGACTTTC.

V and J are TRBV7-9 and TRBJ2-7, with D hard to call. The germline V and J ends were trimmed by 6 bases and 2 bases, with 5 bases remaining between them. CDR1 is SEHNR and CDR2 is FQNEAQ in the germline V gene (reference sequence). The CDR3 is made up of 11 amino acids. CDR3 region: CASSLTYEQYF. The CDR3 coding sequence is TGTGCCAGCAGTCTAACCTACGAGCAGTACTTC.

The CDR3 nucleotides are TGTGCCTGGAGGAGAAGCGGCAGCTACAATGAGCAGTTCTTC. This codes for CAWRRSGSYNEQFF. The chain links TRBV30 to TRBJ2-1; D is perhaps TRBD2 (5 bases). CDR3 size: 14 residues. With 3 bases removed from V and 3 bases from J, the gap between germline ends came to 12 bases. Germline CDR1 is GTSNPN and CDR2 is SVGIG (reference sequence).

This clone appeared a few times. The chain uses TRBV12-2 and TRBJ2-5; the table's D call TRBD2 went unverified against the DNA. TRBV12-2 is a recognized pseudogene. CDR3 size: 17 residues. CDR3 nucleotides: TGTGCAAGTCGCTTAGGCAGGGACCGGGAGAGTCAAGAGACCCAGTACTTC. Encoded protein: CASRLGRDRESQETQYF.

The sample holds a few counts of this clone. CDR3 region: CASSSRLYPDEQFF. In DNA form, the CDR3 reads TGTGCCAGTAGTTCCCGACTTTATCCCGATGAGCAGTTCTTC. The chain combines TRBV19 with TRBJ2-1, with D unresolved. CDR1 LNHDA and CDR2 SQIVND come from the germline V gene (reference sequence). The CDR3 consists of 14 residues. Trimming shortened V by 5 bases and J by 8 bases, and 16 bases separated the two germline ends.

V gene TRBV29-1 combines with J gene TRBJ2-2, with TRBD1 as a possible D gene (5 bases). Trimming took off 2 bases at V and 1 base at J, with 11 bases between the two ends. The CDR3 loop spans 15 amino acids. CDR1 and CDR2 (germline): SQVTM, ANQGSEA. CDR3 DNA sequence: TGCAGCGTTGAATTACGACAGAAGAACACCGGGGAGCTGTTTTTT. It specifies CSVELRQKNTGELFF.

The chain has TRBV5-1 and TRBJ2-3; a possible D gene is TRBD2 (7 bases). The CDR3 runs to 14 residues. V gave up 5 bases and J gave up 5 bases, with 15 bases separating them. Per the germline V gene, CDR1 is SGHRS and CDR2 is YFSETQ. CDR3 coding DNA: TGCGCCAGCAGTCGCTCGGGGGGCGGAGATACGCAGTATTTT. The encoded protein is CASSRSGGGDTQYF.

This chain joins TRBV27 and TRBJ2-1, with TRBD2 matching over 11 bases. The germline V gene encodes CDR1 MNHEY and CDR2 SMNVEV (reference sequence). With 6 bases clipped from V and 5 bases from J, the junction kept 6 bases outside the gene matches. This CDR3 is 15 amino acids long. The CDR3 nucleotides read TGTGCCAGCAGGTTCACTAGCGGGGGAAACAATGAGCAGTTCTTC. Amino acid sequence: CASRFTSGGNNEQFF.

The chain is built from TRBV5-1 and TRBJ1-2; D possibly corresponds to TRBD1 (6 bases). CDR1 SGHRS and CDR2 YFSETQ come from the germline V gene. The CDR3 consists of 12 residues. The germline V and J ends were trimmed by 2 bases and 10 bases, with 12 bases remaining between them. The CDR3 is CASSFGQFSYTF. CDR3 in DNA: TGCGCCAGCAGCTTCGGACAGTTCTCCTACACCTTC.

This clone was detected a few times. This chain uses TRBV30 with TRBJ1-1; a weak D match, TRBD1 (5 bases). V was shortened by 4 bases and J by 5 bases, with 11 bases between the two germline ends. Germline CDR1 is GTSNPN and CDR2 is SVGIG (reference sequence). The CDR3 consists of 12 residues. The chain's CDR3 is CAWTPGWTEAFF. Written as DNA, the CDR3 is TGTGCCTGGACCCCAGGGTGGACTGAAGCTTTCTTT. Full variable domain (remainder filled in from reference TRBV30 and TRBJ1-1): SQTIHQWPATLVQPVGSPLSLECTVEGTSNPNLYWYRQAAGRGLQLLFYSVGIGQISSEVPQNLSASRPQDRQFILSSKKLLLSDSGFYLCAWTPGWTEAFFGQGTRLTVV.

This clone appeared once. The chain employs TRBV29-1 and TRBJ2-5, with a weak D call TRBD1 (5 bases). The CDR3 length is 12 residues. V lost 7 bases and J 0 bases, leaving 9 bases between the germline ends. The V gene's germline CDR1 is SQVTM and CDR2 ANQGSEA. The CDR3 is CSAATDQETQYF. CDR3 in DNA: TGCAGCGCCGCGACAGACCAAGAGACCCAGTACTTC.

In its sample, this clone was seen a few times. This chain connects TRBV6-4 to TRBJ2-1; TRBD1 matches 9 bases. CDR3 length: 15 amino acids. Unmatched junction bases numbered 3, after V lost 0 bases and J lost 6 bases. Per germline, CDR1 MRHNA and CDR2 SNTAGT. The CDR3: CASSDSGQGFNEQFF. CDR3 coding DNA: TGTGCCAGCAGTGACTCGGGACAGGGCTTCAATGAGCAGTTCTTC.

This clone was recorded only once. The gene calls are TRBV5-1 and TRBJ2-3; weak D call: TRBD1 (5 bases). Trimming removed 0 bases at V and 3 bases at J, with 11 bases between. This CDR3 region has 15 residues. Germline assignment: CDR1 SGHRS and CDR2 YFSETQ. CDR3 sequence: CASSLAAGSTDTQYF. The CDR3, as DNA: TGCGCCAGCAGCTTGGCCGCAGGGTCGACAGATACGCAGTATTTT.